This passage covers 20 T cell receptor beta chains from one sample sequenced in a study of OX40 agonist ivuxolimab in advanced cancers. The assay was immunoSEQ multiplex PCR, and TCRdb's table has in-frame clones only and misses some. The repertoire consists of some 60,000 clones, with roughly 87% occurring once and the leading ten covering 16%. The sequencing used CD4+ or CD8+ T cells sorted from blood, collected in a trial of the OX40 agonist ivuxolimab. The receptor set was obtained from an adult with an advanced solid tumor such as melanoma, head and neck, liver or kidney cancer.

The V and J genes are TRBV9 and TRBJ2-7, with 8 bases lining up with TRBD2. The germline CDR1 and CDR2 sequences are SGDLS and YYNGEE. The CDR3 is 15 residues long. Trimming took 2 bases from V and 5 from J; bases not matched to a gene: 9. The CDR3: CASSVSAGVFDEQYF. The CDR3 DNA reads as TGTGCCAGCAGCGTGTCAGCGGGAGTTTTCGACGAGCAGTACTTC.

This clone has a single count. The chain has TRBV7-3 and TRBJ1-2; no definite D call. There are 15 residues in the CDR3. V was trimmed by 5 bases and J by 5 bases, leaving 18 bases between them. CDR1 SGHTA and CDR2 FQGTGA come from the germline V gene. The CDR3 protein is CASSLLAEGQYGYTF. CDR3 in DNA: TGTGCCAGCAGCCTCCTCGCAGAGGGCCAATATGGCTACACCTTC.

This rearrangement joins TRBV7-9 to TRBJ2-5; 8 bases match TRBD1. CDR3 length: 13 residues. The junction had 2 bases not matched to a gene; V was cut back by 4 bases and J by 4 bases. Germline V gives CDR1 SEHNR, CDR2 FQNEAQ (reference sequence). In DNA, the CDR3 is TGTGCCAGCAGCTCCAGGGGGCCAGAGACCCAGTACTTC. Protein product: CASSSRGPETQYF.

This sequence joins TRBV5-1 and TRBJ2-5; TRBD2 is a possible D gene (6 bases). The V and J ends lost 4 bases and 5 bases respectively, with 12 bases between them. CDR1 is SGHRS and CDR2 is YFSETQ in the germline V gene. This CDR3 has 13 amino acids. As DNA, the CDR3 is TGCGCCAGCAGCCAGGACTACTTCGAGACCCAGTACTTC. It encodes CASSQDYFETQYF.

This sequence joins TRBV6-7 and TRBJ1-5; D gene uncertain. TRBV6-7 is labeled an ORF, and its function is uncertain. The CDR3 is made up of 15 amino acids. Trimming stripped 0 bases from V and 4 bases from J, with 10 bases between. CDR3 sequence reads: CASSYSGSPNQPQHF. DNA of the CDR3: TGTGCCAGCAGTTACTCGGGTAGTCCGAATCAGCCCCAGCATTTT.

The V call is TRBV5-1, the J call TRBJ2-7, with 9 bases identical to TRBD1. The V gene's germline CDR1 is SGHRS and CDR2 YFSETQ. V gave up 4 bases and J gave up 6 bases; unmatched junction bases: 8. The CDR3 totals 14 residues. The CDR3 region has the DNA TGCGCCAGCAGCACCACCGGGACAGGGTTCGAGCAGTACTTC. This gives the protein CASSTTGTGFEQYF.

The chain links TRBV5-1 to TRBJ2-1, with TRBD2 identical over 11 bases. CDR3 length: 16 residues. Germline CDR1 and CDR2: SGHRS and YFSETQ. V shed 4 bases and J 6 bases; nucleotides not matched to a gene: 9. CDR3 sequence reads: CASSGTSGLAANEQFF. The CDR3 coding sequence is TGCGCCAGCAGCGGAACATCGGGACTAGCGGCCAATGAGCAGTTCTTC. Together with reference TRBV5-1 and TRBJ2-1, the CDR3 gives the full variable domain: KAGVTQTPRYLIKTRGQQVTLSCSPISGHRSVSWYQQTPGQGLQFLFEYFSETQRNKGNFPGRFSGRQFSNSRSEMNVSTLELGDSALYLCASSGTSGLAANEQFFGPGTRLTVL.

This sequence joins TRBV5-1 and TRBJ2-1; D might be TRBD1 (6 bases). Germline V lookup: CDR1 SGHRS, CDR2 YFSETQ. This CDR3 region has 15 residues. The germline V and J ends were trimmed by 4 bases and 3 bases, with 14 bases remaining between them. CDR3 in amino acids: CASSPGDGNYNEQFF. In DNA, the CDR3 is TGCGCCAGCAGCCCAGGGGACGGAAACTACAATGAGCAGTTCTTC.

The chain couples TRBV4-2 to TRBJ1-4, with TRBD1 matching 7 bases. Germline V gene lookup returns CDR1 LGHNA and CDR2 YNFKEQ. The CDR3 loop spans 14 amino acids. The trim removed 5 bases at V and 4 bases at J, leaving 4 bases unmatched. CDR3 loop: CASSDDRVNEKLFF. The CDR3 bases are TGTGCCAGCAGCGACGACAGGGTTAATGAAAAACTGTTTTTT.

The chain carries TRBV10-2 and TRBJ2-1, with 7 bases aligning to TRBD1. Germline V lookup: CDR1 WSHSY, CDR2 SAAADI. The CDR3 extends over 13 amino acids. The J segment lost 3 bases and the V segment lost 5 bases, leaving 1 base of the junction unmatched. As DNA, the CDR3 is TGCGCCAGCAGTCGGGACAGCTACAATGAGCAGTTCTTC. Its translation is CASSRDSYNEQFF.

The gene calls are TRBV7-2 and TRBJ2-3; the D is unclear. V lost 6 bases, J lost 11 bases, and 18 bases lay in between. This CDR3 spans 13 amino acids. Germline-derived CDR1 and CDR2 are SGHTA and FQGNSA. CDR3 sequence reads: CASRVDGSPRQYF. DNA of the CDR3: TGTGCCAGCAGGGTCGACGGTTCTCCGAGGCAGTATTTT. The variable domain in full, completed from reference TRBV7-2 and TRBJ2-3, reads GAGVSQSPSNKVTEKGKDVELRCDPISGHTALYWYRQSLGQGLEFLIYFQGNSAPDKSGLPSDRFSAERTGGSVSTLTIQRTQQEDSAVYLCASRVDGSPRQYFGPGTRLTVL.

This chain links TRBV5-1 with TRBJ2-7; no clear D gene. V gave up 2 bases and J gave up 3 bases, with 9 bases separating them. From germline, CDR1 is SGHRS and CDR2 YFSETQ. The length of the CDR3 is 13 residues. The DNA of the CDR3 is TGCGCCAGCAGCTTTGGGGAATACTACGAGCAGTACTTC. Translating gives CASSFGEYYEQYF.

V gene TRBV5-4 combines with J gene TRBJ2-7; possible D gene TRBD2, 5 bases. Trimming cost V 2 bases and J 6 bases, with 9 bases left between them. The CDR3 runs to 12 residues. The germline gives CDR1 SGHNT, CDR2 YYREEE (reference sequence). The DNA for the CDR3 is TGTGCCAGCAGCTTTGAGCTAGCCGAGCAGTACTTC. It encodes CASSFELAEQYF.

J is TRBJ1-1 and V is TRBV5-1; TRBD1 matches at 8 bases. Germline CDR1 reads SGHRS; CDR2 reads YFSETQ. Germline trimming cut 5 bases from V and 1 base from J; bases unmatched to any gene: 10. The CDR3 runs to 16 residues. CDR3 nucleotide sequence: TGCGCCAGCAGACCTGGACAGGGTGTTCGGAACACTGAAGCTTTCTTT. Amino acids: CASRPGQGVRNTEAFF. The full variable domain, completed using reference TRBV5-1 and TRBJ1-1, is KAGVTQTPRYLIKTRGQQVTLSCSPISGHRSVSWYQQTPGQGLQFLFEYFSETQRNKGNFPGRFSGRQFSNSRSEMNVSTLELGDSALYLCASRPGQGVRNTEAFFGQGTRLTVV.

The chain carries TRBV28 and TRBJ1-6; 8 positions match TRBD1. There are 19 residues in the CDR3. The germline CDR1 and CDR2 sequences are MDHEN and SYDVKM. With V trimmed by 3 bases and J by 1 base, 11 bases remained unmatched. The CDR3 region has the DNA TGTGCCAGCAGTTTCGGTGTCCTGACAGGGGTTTCCTATAATTCACCCCTCCACTTT. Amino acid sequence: CASSFGVLTGVSYNSPLHF.

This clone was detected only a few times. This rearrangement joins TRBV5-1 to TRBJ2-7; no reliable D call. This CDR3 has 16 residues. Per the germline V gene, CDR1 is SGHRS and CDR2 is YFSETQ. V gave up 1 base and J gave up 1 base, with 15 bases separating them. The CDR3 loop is CASSLLDAGGSYEQYF. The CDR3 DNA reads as TGCGCCAGCAGCTTGTTGGACGCAGGTGGATCCTACGAGCAGTACTTC. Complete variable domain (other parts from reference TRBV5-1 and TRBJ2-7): KAGVTQTPRYLIKTRGQQVTLSCSPISGHRSVSWYQQTPGQGLQFLFEYFSETQRNKGNFPGRFSGRQFSNSRSEMNVSTLELGDSALYLCASSLLDAGGSYEQYFGPGTRLTVT.

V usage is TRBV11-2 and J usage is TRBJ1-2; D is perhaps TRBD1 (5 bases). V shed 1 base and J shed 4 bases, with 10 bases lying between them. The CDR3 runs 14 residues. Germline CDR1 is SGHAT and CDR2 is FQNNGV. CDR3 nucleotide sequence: TGTGCCAGCAGCTTAGTACCAGGGCCCTATGGCTACACCTTC. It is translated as CASSLVPGPYGYTF.

The DNA of the CDR3 is TGTGCCAGTAGTAGAGAACTAAATAGCGGGAGTGAGCAGTTCTTC. Translation: CASSRELNSGSEQFF. This chain connects TRBV19 to TRBJ2-1; 9 bases are a match to TRBD2. The trim removed 4 bases at V and 9 bases at J, leaving 10 bases unmatched. Germline values: CDR1 LNHDA, CDR2 SQIVND (reference sequence). This CDR3 contains 15 residues.

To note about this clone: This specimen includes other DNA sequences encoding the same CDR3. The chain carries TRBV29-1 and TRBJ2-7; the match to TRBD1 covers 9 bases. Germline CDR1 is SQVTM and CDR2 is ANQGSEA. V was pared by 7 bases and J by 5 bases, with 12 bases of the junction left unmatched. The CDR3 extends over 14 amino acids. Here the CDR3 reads CSANKGTGSNEQYF. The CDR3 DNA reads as TGCAGCGCAAATAAAGGGACAGGGTCGAACGAGCAGTACTTC.

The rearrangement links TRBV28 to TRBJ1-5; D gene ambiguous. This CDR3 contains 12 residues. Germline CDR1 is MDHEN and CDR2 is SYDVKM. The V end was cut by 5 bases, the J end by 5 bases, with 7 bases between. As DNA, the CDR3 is TGTGCCAGCAGTAGGGCTGATCAGCCCCAGCATTTT. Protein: CASSRADQPQHF.